This T cell receptor (beta chain) was observed in a study of blood T cell repertoires in COVID-19. On the study more broadly: Samples of COVID-19 (acute and convalescent) were obtained from the United States, Italy and Spain. Nucleic acid was either cDNA or gDNA, and it came from T cells, B-cell-depleted T cells, or PBMCs.

In the original analysis: Researchers report that nucleated cell counts were estimated from reference gene primer amplification. Sequenced by immunoSEQ multiplex PCR; TCRdb stores in-frame clones only, minus some. The DNA was the basis for D and trimming; V, J and clone size are from that table. The top ten hold approximately 7% of the sample, which has under 200,000 clones, approximately 86% seen once. The CDR3 sequence is 13 residues long. Trimming took 0 bases from V and 5 from J, leaving 7 bases between them. Germline-derived CDR1 and CDR2 are SGHTA and FQGTGA. Material for sequencing was peripheral blood. The V and J genes are TRBV7-3 and TRBJ2-5, with D possibly matching TRBD2 (5 bases). The sequence derives from a man aged 45-65 years with active or convalescent COVID-19. The CDR3 spells CASSLTGEETQYF. CDR3 in DNA: TGTGCCAGCAGCTTAACTGGGGAGGAGACCCAGTACTTC.